This section outlines one T cell receptor (beta chain) sequence together with its context. In its sample, this clonotype was seen many times. Its antigen is not yet known. No qualities accompany the bases; no much larger clone lies one base away. The Immunoverse kit was used to build TCR libraries from about 400 ng RNA, with molecular barcoded adaptors covering alpha/delta and beta/gamma chains. The same RNA used for transcriptome sequencing was used for TCR library preparation. TCR libraries were sequenced on an Illumina HiSeq 4000 with 2 x 150 cycles. In the authors' own workflow: With MiXCR, TCR reads were aligned to human V, D, J and C references and assembled into CDR3 clonotypes, with quality filtering and error correction included. The tcR package in R was used to analyze clonotype counts and gene usage diversity. Raw mapping reads were checked after the RNA-seq reads had been mapped by STAR aligner version 2.5.3a onto the human GRCh37 genome. To test how sequencing depth affects detected clonotypes, IR-seq fastq files were randomly downsampled with Seqtk 1.3. TCRdb passed the public sequencing reads through fastp at Q25 and MiXCR, retaining productive beta sequences. When rows share a CDR3 protein, they turn into one entry using the most common DNA and genes. The V and J calls reflect TCRdb's pipeline rather than the authors' work. This sample comprises around 40,000 distinct CDR3 sequences, around 15% of them detected only once. 25% to 30% of the sample goes to the ten largest clones.

Each patient had bone marrow sampled at the time of active disease. Isolation of bone marrow mononuclear cells was performed by Ficoll-Hypaque density gradient centrifugation. To remove myeloma plasma cells, the cells were labeled with CD138 magnetic microbeads on a MACS separator, and CD138-negative cells were then collected by negative selection. Purity of the isolated cells was checked by flow cytometry on an Attune NxT using CD138 antibodies. TRIzol reagent was used to extract total RNA, and a NanoDrop spectrophotometer was used to quantify the extracted RNA. For each patient, paired RNA-seq and IR-seq were run on the CD138-negative bone marrow sample from that patient. This specimen comes from a study of read filtering for tumor transcriptome and immune sequencing (dated by TCRdb to about 2020). About the investigation overall: The cohort consisted of over 16 male and around 14 female patients, with a mean age of roughly 70 years and an age range of 47 to 80. TCR-region mapped reads per sample ranged from about 4.05 to 11 million with IR-seq versus only about 75 to 1,400 with RNA-seq. One of the main goals was to work out a read-filtering strategy for immune repertoire data, in particular whether clonotypes backed by only a single read should be removed. Whole-transcriptome libraries were prepared with the TruSeq RNA Access Library Prep Kit after DNase treatment. By revised international staging, eight or nine patients were R-ISS I, under 20 were R-ISS II and roughly seven were R-ISS III. TCR repertoires obtained by targeted immune repertoire sequencing and by bulk whole-transcriptome sequencing performed on the same bone marrow samples were compared.

Broader findings and caveats from the paper: The sorted CD138-negative fraction was a mixed bone marrow immune population, not purified T cells. Single-read clonotypes made up around 82% of clonotypes but only about 3.5% of total reads in IR-seq, compared with approximately 75% of clonotypes and roughly 49% of reads in RNA-seq. Compared with RNA-seq, IR-seq captured clonotypes at much higher depth and more reliably, and a smaller IR-seq throughput was enough to identify most shared clonotypes. Removing single-read clonotypes increased the correlation between IR-seq and RNA-seq shared clonotype proportions.

After removal of 3 bases from V and 6 bases from J, the junction retains 6 bases not matched to a gene. In the germline V gene, CDR1 corresponds to SGHTA and CDR2 to FQGTGA. There are 14 amino acids in the CDR3, from cysteine to phenylalanine inclusive. CDR3 DNA is the only sequence kept; it has 42 bases, read in frame from the first base. The receptor was isolated from a donor at least 40 years old with multiple myeloma. The rearrangement combines TRBV7-3 with TRBJ2-3; TRBD1 matches 7 bases in the middle. The sequenced sample was a population of CD138-negative cells sorted from bone marrow. Per the publication, the cell subset or site label means: bone marrow mononuclear cells depleted of CD138+ plasma/myeloma cells by negative magnetic selection. The nucleotide sequence reads as follows: TGTGCCAGCAGCTTTGGGCAGGGGGAGGATACGCAGTATTTT. This is translated as CASSFGQGEDTQYF. The full variable domain, completed from the reference TRBV7-3 and TRBJ2-3 proteins outside the CDR3, reads GAGVSQTPSNKVTEKGKYVELRCDPISGHTALYWYRQSLGQGPEFLIYFQGTGAADDSGLPNDRFFAVRPEGSVSTLKIQRTERGDSAVYLCASSFGQGEDTQYFGPGTRLTVL.